The present T cell receptor (beta chain) was sequenced within a study of CD8+CD57+ T cells in acquired aplastic anemia. Study context: Each DNA sample taken from sorted CD4+ and CD8+ cells came to approximately 3.3 ug on average. Study conclusions and caveats: Patients and controls turned out to have roughly 31 CD8+ CDR3 sequences in common.

This clonotype has ten or more counts. Antigen unknown. V shed 0 bases and J shed 1 base, with 15 bases lying between them. CDR1 and CDR2 (germline): LNHNV, YYDKDF (reference sequence). The CDR3 sequence is 17 residues long. Both TCR beta VDJ combination and CDR3 sequence profiling were carried out. Genomic DNA was the template for this profiling. TCRdb processed the reads anew with MiXCR; each CDR3 protein has one entry. Among roughly 420,000 distinct CDR3 sequences listed, 65% to 80% were seen once. The gene calls are TRBV15 and TRBJ1-1, with D possibly matching TRBD1 (5 bases). This clonotype originated in a human donor in good health, serving as a control. The sequenced sample was sorted CD4+, CD8+, or CD8+CD57+ T cells (not recorded which) from PBMCs. The CDR3 region has the DNA TGTGCCACCAGCAGAGATCGGCAGGGACGGGGGAACACTGAAGCTTTCTTT. Encoded protein: CATSRDRQGRGNTEAFF.